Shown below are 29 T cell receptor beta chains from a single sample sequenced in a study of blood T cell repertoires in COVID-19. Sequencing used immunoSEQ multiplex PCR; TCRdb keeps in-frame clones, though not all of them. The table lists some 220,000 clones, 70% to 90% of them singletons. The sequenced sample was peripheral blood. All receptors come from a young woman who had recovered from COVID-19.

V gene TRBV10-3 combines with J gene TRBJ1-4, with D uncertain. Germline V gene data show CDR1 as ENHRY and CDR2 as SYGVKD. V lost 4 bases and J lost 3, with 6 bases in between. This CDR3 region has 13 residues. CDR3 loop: CAISGTANEKLFF. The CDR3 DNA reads TGTGCCATCAGTGGTACAGCTAATGAAAAACTGTTTTTT.

The CDR3 loop reads CASSLPGGDVYGYTF. CDR3 bases: TGTGCCAGCAGCCTACCAGGGGGCGACGTATATGGCTACACCTTC. The chain is built from TRBV11-3 and TRBJ1-2; TRBD1 matches 8 bases. Germline V CDR1 and CDR2: SGHNT, YENEEA. Germline trimming cut 5 bases from V and 5 bases from J; bases unmatched to any gene: 10. The CDR3 consists of 15 residues.

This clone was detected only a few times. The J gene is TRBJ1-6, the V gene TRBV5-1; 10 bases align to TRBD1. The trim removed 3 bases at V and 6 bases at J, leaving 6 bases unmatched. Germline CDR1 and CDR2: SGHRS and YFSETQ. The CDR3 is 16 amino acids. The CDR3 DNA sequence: TGCGCCAGCAGCTCTAGACAGGGGGCCGGTAATTCACCCCTCCACTTT. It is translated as CASSSRQGAGNSPLHF.

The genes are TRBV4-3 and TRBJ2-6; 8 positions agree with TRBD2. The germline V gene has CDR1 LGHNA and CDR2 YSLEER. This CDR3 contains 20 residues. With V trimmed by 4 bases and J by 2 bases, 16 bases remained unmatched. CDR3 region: CASSPHFRSGSSTGANVLTF. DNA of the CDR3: TGCGCCAGCAGCCCACACTTTCGGAGCGGGAGTTCTACTGGGGCCAACGTCCTGACTTTC.

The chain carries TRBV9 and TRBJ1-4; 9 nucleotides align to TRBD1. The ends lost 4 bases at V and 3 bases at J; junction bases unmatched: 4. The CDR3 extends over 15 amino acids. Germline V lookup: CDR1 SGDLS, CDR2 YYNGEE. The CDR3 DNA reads TGTGCCAGCAGCTCCCGACAGGGGGCTAATGAAAAACTGTTTTTT. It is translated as CASSSRQGANEKLFF.

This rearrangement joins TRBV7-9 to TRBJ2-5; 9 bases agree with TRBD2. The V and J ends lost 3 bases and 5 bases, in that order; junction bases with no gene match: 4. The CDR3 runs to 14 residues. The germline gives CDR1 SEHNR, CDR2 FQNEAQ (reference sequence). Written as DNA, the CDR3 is TGTGCCAGCAGCTTGGGACTAGCTTATGAGACCCAGTACTTC. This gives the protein CASSLGLAYETQYF.

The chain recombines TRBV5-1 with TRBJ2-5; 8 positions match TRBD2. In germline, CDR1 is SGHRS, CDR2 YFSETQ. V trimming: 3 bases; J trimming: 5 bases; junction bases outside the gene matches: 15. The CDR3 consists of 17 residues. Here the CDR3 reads CASSSTALSGSYETQYF. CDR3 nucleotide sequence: TGCGCCAGCAGCTCGACAGCCCTAAGCGGGAGTTACGAGACCCAGTACTTC.

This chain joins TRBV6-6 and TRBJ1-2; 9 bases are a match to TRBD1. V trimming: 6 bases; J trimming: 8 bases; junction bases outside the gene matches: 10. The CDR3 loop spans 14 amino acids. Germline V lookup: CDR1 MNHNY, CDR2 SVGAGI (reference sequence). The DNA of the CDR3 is TGTGCCAGCAGCTTCCCACAGGGGGCTAGGGGCTACACCTTC. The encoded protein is CASSFPQGARGYTF.

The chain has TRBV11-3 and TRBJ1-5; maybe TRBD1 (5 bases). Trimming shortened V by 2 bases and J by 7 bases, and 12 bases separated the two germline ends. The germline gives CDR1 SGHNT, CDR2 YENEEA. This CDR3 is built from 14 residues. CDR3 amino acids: CASSLRQNEQPQHF. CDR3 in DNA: TGTGCCAGCAGCTTAAGACAGAACGAGCAGCCCCAGCATTTT.

CDR3 in DNA: TGTGCCAGCAGCGTAGCGGCGCGGATCTCTGGGGCCAACGTCCTGACTTTC. Its protein product is CASSVAARISGANVLTF. The genes are TRBV9 and TRBJ2-6, with D unclear. The V and J ends lost 0 bases and 0 bases respectively, with 10 bases between them. Germline V gene sequence: CDR1 SGDLS, CDR2 YYNGEE. This CDR3 is 17 amino acids long. Together with reference TRBV9 and TRBJ2-6, the CDR3 gives the full variable domain: DSGVTQTPKHLITATGQRVTLRCSPRSGDLSVYWYQQSLDQGLQFLIQYYNGEERAKGNILERFSAQQFPDLHSELNLSSLELGDSALYFCASSVAARISGANVLTFGAGSRLTVL.

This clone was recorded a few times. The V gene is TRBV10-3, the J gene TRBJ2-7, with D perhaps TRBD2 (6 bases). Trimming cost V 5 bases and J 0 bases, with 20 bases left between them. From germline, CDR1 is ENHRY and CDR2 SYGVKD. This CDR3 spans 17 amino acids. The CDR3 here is CAISSPPTDYSSYEQYF. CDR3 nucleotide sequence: TGTGCCATCAGTTCTCCTCCTACGGACTATAGCTCCTACGAGCAGTACTTC.

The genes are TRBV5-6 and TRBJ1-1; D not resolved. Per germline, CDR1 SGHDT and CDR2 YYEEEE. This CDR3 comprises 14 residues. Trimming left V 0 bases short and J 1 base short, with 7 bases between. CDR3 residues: CASSLGQRNTEAFF. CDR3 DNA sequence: TGTGCCAGCAGCTTGGGCCAGCGGAACACTGAAGCTTTCTTT.

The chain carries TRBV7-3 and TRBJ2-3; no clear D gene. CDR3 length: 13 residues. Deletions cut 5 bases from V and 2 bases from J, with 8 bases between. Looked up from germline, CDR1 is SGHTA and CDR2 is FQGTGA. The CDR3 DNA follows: TGTGCCAGCAGCCCTCCTTACACAGATACGCAGTATTTT. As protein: CASSPPYTDTQYF.

The CDR3 region has the DNA TGTGCCAGCAGTTACGATAATAGCGGGATCGTCACAGATACGCAGTATTTT. Translation gives CASSYDNSGIVTDTQYF. The chain links TRBV6-2 or TRBV6-3 to TRBJ2-3; 8 bases fit TRBD2. With V trimmed by 2 bases and J by 2 bases, 9 bases remained unmatched. Germline CDR1 MNHEY, CDR2 SVGEGT. The CDR3 runs 17 residues.

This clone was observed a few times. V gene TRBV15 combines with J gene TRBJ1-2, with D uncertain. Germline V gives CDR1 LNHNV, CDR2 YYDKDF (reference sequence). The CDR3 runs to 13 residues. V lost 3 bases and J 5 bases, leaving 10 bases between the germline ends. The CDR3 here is CATSRAGRYGYTF. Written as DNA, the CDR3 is TGTGCCACCAGCAGGGCCGGGAGGTATGGCTACACCTTC.

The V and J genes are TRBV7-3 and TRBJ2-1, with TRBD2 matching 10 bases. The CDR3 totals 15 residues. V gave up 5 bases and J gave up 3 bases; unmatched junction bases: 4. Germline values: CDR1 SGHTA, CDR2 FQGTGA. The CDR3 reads CASSTTSGHYNEQFF. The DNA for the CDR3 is TGTGCCAGCAGCACGACTAGCGGGCACTACAATGAGCAGTTCTTC.

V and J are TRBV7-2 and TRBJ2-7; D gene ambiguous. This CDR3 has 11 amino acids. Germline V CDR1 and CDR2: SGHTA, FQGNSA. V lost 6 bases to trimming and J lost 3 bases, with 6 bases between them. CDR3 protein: CASSFYYEQYF. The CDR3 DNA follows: TGTGCCAGCAGTTTTTACTACGAGCAGTACTTC.

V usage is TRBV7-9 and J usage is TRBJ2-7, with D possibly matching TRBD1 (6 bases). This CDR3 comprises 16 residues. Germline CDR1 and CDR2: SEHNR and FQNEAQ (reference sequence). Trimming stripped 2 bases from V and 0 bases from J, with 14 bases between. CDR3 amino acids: CASSLIWGPSSYEQYF. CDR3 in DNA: TGTGCCAGCAGCTTAATTTGGGGGCCTAGCTCCTACGAGCAGTACTTC.

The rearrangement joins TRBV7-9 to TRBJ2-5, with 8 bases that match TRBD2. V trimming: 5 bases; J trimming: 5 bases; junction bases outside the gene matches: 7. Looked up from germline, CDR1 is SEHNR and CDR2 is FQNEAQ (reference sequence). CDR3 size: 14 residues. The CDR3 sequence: CASSLPRGGETQYF. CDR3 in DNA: TGTGCCAGCAGCCTACCCCGGGGGGGGGAGACCCAGTACTTC.

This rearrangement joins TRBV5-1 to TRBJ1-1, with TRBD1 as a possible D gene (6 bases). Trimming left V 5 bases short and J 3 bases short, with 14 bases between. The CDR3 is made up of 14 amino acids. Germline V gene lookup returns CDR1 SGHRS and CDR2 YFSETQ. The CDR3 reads CASSGMGADTEAFF. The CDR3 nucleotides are TGCGCCAGCAGTGGGATGGGGGCTGACACTGAAGCTTTCTTT.

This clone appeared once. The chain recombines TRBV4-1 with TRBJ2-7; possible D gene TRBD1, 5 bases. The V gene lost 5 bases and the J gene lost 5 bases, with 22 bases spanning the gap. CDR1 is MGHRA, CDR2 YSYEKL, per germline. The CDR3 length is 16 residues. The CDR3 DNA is TGCGCCAGCAGCAACACACAGGAGTCGGGTGTACACGAGCAGTACTTC. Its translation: CASSNTQESGVHEQYF.

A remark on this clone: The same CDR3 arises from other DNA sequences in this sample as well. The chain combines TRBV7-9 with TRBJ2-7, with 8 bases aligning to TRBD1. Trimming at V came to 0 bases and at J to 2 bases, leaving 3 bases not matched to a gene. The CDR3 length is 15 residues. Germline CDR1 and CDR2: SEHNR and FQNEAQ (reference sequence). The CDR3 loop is CASSLAGTGAYEQYF. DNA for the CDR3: TGTGCCAGCAGCTTAGCCGGGACAGGAGCCTACGAGCAGTACTTC.

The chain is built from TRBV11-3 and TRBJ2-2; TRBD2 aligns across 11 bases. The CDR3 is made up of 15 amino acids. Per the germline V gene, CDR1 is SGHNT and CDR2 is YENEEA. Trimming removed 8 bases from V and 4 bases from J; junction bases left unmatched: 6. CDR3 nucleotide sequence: TGTGCCAGCCAGATAGCGGGAGGGAGCACCGGGGAGCTGTTTTTT. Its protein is CASQIAGGSTGELFF.

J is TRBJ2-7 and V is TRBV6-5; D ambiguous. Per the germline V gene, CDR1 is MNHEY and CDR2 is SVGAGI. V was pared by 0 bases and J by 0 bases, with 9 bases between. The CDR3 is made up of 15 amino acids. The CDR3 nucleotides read TGTGCCAGCAGTTACTCTGGCAGGAACTCCTACGAGCAGTACTTC. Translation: CASSYSGRNSYEQYF.

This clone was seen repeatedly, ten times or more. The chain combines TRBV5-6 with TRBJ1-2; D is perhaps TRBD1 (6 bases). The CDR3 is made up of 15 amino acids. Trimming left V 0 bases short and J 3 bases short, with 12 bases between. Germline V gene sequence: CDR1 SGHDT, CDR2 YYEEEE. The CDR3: CASSLAGQRHYGYTF. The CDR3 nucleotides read TGTGCCAGCAGCTTGGCCGGACAGCGACACTATGGCTACACCTTC.

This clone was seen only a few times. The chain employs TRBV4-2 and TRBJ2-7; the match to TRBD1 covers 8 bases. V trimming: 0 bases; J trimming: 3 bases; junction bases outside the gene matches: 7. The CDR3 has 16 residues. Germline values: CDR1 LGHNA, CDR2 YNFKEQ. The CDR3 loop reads CASSQESDRAFYEQYF. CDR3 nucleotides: TGTGCCAGCAGCCAAGAGTCGGACAGGGCGTTCTACGAGCAGTACTTC.

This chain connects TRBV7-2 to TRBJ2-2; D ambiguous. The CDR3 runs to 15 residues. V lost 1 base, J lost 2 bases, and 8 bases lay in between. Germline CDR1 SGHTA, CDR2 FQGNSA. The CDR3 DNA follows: TGTGCCAGCAGCTTAGGGTCGGTAAACACCGGGGAGCTGTTTTTT. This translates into CASSLGSVNTGELFF.

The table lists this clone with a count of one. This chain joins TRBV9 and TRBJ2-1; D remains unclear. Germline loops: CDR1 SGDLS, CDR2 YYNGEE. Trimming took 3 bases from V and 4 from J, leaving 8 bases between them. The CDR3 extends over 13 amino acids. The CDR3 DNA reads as TGTGCCAGCAGCGAGAGGATTTACAATGAGCAGTTCTTC. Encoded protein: CASSERIYNEQFF. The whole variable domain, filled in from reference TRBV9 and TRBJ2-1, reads DSGVTQTPKHLITATGQRVTLRCSPRSGDLSVYWYQQSLDQGLQFLIQYYNGEERAKGNILERFSAQQFPDLHSELNLSSLELGDSALYFCASSERIYNEQFFGPGTRLTVL.

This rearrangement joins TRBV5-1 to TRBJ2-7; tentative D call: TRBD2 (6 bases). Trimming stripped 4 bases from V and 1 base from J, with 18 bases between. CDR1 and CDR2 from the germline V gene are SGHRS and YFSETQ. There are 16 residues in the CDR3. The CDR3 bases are TGCGCCAGCAGCCGGAGTTATTCCGGGAGTTCCTACGAGCAGTACTTC. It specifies CASSRSYSGSSYEQYF.